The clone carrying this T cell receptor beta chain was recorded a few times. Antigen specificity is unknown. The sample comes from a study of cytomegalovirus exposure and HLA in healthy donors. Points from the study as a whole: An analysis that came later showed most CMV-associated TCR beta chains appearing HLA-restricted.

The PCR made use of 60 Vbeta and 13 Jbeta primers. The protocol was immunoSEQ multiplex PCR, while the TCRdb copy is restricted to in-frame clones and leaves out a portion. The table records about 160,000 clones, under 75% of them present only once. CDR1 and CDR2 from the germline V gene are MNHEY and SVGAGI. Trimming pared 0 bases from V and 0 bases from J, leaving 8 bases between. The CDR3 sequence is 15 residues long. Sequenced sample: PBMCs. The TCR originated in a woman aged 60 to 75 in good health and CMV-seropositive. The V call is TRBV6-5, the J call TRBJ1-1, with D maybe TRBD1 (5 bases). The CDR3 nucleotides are TGTGCCAGCAGTTACTCCGGGGGAATGAACACTGAAGCTTTCTTT. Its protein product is CASSYSGGMNTEAFF.